This TCR beta chain was observed in a study of graft-versus-host responses after intestinal transplantation. The wider study: Multivisceral, liver-intestinal, or isolated intestinal transplants were given to recipients. Findings of the study overall: High graft-versus-host to host-versus-graft clonal ratios were found in allografts of patients who had graft-donor T cell macrochimerism. GvH clones detected in recipient marrow included some appearing first in ileum or blood.

As concerns this clone: The antigen is unknown.

Processing of graft tissue released intraepithelial and lamina propria lymphocytes. The method was immunoSEQ multiplex PCR; TCRdb's version includes in-frame clones alone and lacks a portion of them. The table records approximately 15,000 clones, more than 80% of them present only once. Per germline, CDR1 MNHNY and CDR2 SVGAGI (reference sequence). V lost 4 bases, J lost 0 bases, and 8 bases lay in between. The CDR3 totals 14 residues. J is TRBJ2-3 and V is TRBV6-6; D is unresolved. This sequence was found in a human patient who received an intestinal transplant, so some T cells may come from the graft donor. The source was ileum tissue, collected about 100 days after intestinal transplant. This chain's CDR3 is CASSSVSSTDTQYF. The DNA of the CDR3 is TGTGCCAGCAGTTCAGTTTCTAGCACAGATACGCAGTATTTT.